This T cell receptor (beta chain) was recovered during a study of T cell responses to AZD1222 COVID-19 vaccine. The CDR3 runs 13 residues. The V segment lost 7 bases and the J segment 5 bases; nucleotides outside the gene matches: 4. The germline gives CDR1 MNHNY, CDR2 SVGAGI (reference sequence). Clones were read by immunoSEQ multiplex PCR, and TCRdb kept only the in-frame ones, dropping some. The sample holds tens of thousands of clones, approximately 87% seen once. The receptor was isolated from an adult who received the AZD1222 COVID-19 vaccine. The input for sequencing was peripheral blood, taken 28 days after the second AZD1222 dose. The chain combines TRBV6-6 with TRBJ2-2; 7 nucleotides match TRBD2. Here the CDR3 reads CASKPAGTGELFF. The CDR3 DNA reads TGTGCCAGCAAGCCAGCGGGAACCGGGGAGCTGTTTTTT.